The 10 T cell receptor beta chains in this list originate from one sample, sequenced in a study of blood T cell repertoires in COVID-19. Sequencing used immunoSEQ multiplex PCR; TCRdb keeps in-frame clones, though not all of them. Here the sample spans 130,000 or so clones, 84% being singletons. The sample was PBMCs or T cells enriched from blood (not recorded which). The source of these receptors is a woman between 25 and 40 years old who had recovered from COVID-19.

The rearrangement uses TRBV14 and TRBJ2-1; D is unresolved. CDR1 is SGHDN and CDR2 is FVKESK in the germline V gene. V lost 0 bases, J lost 5 bases, and 11 bases lay in between. This CDR3 region has 15 residues. CDR3 residues: CASSQDYTDNNEQFF. In DNA, the CDR3 is TGTGCCAGCAGCCAAGATTACACAGATAACAATGAGCAGTTCTTC.

The chain is built from TRBV7-9 and TRBJ2-1; TRBD1 aligns across 9 bases. The germline gives CDR1 SEHNR, CDR2 FQNEAQ (reference sequence). The CDR3 contains 14 residues. V was clipped by 1 base and J by 13 bases; unmatched bases: 8. The chain's CDR3 is CASSLGRQGGFQFF. The CDR3 DNA reads TGTGCCAGCAGCTTAGGCCGACAGGGGGGTTTCCAGTTCTTC.

CDR3 nucleotide sequence: TGTGCCAGCAGCTTAGGGGCTAGCGGGATGACAGATACGCAGTATTTT. This translates into CASSLGASGMTDTQYF. The chain recombines TRBV7-8 with TRBJ2-3; TRBD2 aligns across 9 bases. The CDR3 loop spans 16 amino acids. Unmatched junction bases numbered 5, after V lost 1 base and J lost 3 bases. Germline loops: CDR1 SGHVS, CDR2 FQNEAQ.

V and J are TRBV18 and TRBJ2-7, with TRBD2 identical over 7 bases. The V and J ends lost 1 base and 5 bases, in that order; junction bases with no gene match: 5. This CDR3 region has 14 residues. Germline V gives CDR1 KGHSH, CDR2 LQKENI. The CDR3 here is CASSPLGRENEQYF. For the CDR3, the DNA is TGTGCCAGCTCACCACTCGGGCGGGAGAACGAGCAGTACTTC.

This chain connects TRBV21-1 to TRBJ2-7; no DNA check was done on the table's D call, TRBD1. TRBV21-1 is termed a pseudogene. There are 16 residues in the CDR3. The chain's CDR3 is CASSKGGGQGRSEQYF. Here the CDR3 DNA reads TGTGCCAGCAGCAAAGGAGGCGGGCAGGGGAGATCCGAGCAGTACTTC.

This chain uses TRBV4-1 with TRBJ2-5, with 7 bases aligning to TRBD2. This CDR3 has 17 residues. CDR1 is MGHRA and CDR2 is YSYEKL in the germline V gene. V dropped 3 bases and J dropped 5; count of bases not matched to a gene: 15. The CDR3 spells CASSQFRGAGSWETQYF. For the CDR3, the DNA is TGCGCCAGCAGCCAGTTCCGGGGAGCGGGATCTTGGGAGACCCAGTACTTC.

This chain links TRBV7-9 with TRBJ1-5; 7 bases agree with TRBD1. V lost 5 bases and J lost 1; bases outside the gene matches: 8. Germline assignment: CDR1 SEHNR and CDR2 FQNEAQ (reference sequence). The CDR3 is made up of 16 amino acids. The CDR3 protein is CASSPQGGESNQPQHF. The DNA for the CDR3 is TGTGCCAGCAGCCCCCAGGGGGGCGAAAGCAATCAGCCCCAGCATTTT.

The genes are TRBV7-3 and TRBJ2-1; 9 bases map to TRBD1. V lost 4 bases to trimming and J lost 0 bases; unmatched junction nucleotides: 19. CDR3 length: 21 amino acids. The germline gives CDR1 SGHTA, CDR2 FQGTGA. CDR3 DNA: TGTGCCAGCAGCTACGCTGGACAGGGGAAAACCTTCCTCAGCTCCTACAATGAGCAGTTCTTC. Its protein is CASSYAGQGKTFLSSYNEQFF. The whole variable domain, filled in from reference TRBV7-3 and TRBJ2-1, reads GAGVSQTPSNKVTEKGKYVELRCDPISGHTALYWYRQSLGQGPEFLIYFQGTGAADDSGLPNDRFFAVRPEGSVSTLKIQRTERGDSAVYLCASSYAGQGKTFLSSYNEQFFGPGTRLTVL.

The CDR3 DNA reads TGTGCCAGCAGCCAACGGGGACTAGCGGGAGTCCCCGAGCAGTACTTC. This translates into CASSQRGLAGVPEQYF. This chain uses TRBV4-2 with TRBJ2-7; 14 bases line up with TRBD2. Germline V gives CDR1 LGHNA, CDR2 YNFKEQ. V gave up 2 bases and J gave up 6 bases; unmatched junction bases: 6. This CDR3 comprises 16 residues.

In this sample, this clone turned up once. The chain recombines TRBV18 with TRBJ1-3; the match to TRBD1 covers 7 bases. This CDR3 spans 15 amino acids. V lost 0 bases and J lost 5; bases outside the gene matches: 4. Germline CDR1 reads KGHSH; CDR2 reads LQKENI. DNA for the CDR3: TGTGCCAGCTCACCACCGGAGGGACAGAGAAACACCATATATTTT. This gives the protein CASSPPEGQRNTIYF.